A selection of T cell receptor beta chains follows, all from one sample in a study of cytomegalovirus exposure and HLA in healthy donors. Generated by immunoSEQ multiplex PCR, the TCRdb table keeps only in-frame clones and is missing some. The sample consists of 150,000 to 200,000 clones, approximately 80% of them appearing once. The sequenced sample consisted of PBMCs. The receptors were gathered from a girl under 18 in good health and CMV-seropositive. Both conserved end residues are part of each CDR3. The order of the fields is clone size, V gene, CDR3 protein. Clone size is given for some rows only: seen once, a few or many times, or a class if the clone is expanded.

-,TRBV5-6,CASSLGQGAWDTQYF
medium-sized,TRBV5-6,CASSGTGADYGYTF
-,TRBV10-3,CAISEHILGGVVPYTEAFF
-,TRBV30,CAWSLSTTGRNEKLFF
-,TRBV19,CASSPSVGRASYEQYF
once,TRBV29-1,CSVVPSEGPSLSYEQYF
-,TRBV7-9,CASSLAYGGSNTGELFF
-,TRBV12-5,CASGPGLAGAWDTQYF
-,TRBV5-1,CASSPRPGPGGSYEQYF
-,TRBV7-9,CASSPSGGYEQYF
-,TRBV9,CANLLVPSSYEQYF
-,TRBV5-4,CASSLDPVPYEQYF
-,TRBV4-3,CASSQDLSSGSHGEQFF
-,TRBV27,CASSPLALPYNEQFF
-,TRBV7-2,CASSLRRSTYEQYF
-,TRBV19,CASSISQGWTEAFF
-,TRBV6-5,CASRRPSGAYEQYF
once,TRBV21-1,CASSKGSGDGYTF
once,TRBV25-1,CAGSVGARATKETQYF
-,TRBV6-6,CASSYGASYEQYF
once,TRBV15,CATSRRSGSPQGAQYF
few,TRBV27,CASSLGVGEKLFF
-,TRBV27,CASSLGTTAGELFF
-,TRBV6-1,CASSVTLAVHYEQYF
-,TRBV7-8,CASSLYVSVGHNNQPQHF
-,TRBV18,CASSPAAGGTYNEQFF
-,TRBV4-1,CASSQVLGQEVTEAFF
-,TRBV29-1,CSVRTRLLDTQYF
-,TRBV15,CATSPPPNTEAFF
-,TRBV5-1,CASSKGTATLLDTEAFF
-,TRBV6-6,CASSFTGGSNQPQHF
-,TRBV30,CAWRWQNTEAFF
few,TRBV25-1,CASARQGANEKLFF
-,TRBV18,CASSPYPRSYEQYF
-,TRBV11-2,CASILGSGVQTQYF
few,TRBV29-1,CSVRPGTDLNAEAFF
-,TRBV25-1,CASTPPGLRYNEQFF
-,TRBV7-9,CASSHFPGTASADTQYF
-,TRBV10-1,CASSESLGLAGPDNEQFF
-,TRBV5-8,CASSLEVLLAGEETQYF
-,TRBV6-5,CASSSIQHYEQYF
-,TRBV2,CASRGGLAGPYEQYF
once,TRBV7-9,CATEGVEKLFF
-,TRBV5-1,CASSLAAYAYEQFF
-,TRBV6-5,CASSDRGGYGYTF